A selection of T cell receptor beta chains follows, all from one sample in a study of blood T cell repertoires in COVID-19. TCRdb keeps only in-frame clones here, not all; method: immunoSEQ multiplex PCR. The top ten clones hold roughly 3.4% of a sample with about 160,000 clones, 75% to 90% of them seen once. Input material: PBMCs or T cells enriched from blood (not recorded which). These receptors were obtained from an older woman who had recovered from COVID-19. Both conserved end residues are part of each CDR3. Fields, in order: D gene, V gene, J gene, clone size, CDR3 protein, CDR3 DNA. D genes are given only for firm matches. Part of the rows lack a size; the others show once, few, many or a class for expanded clones.

d_call: .; v_call: TRBV10-3; j_call: TRBJ2-7; clone_size: .; cdr3_aa: CAISERQGGTYEQYF; cdr3_nt: TGTGCCATCAGTGAACGGCAGGGAGGAACCTACGAGCAGTACTTC
d_call: .; v_call: TRBV19; j_call: TRBJ1-2; clone_size: .; cdr3_aa: CASTDAGGRIYGYTF; cdr3_nt: TGTGCCAGTACGGATGCCGGTGGGAGGATATATGGCTACACCTTC
d_call: TRBD1; v_call: TRBV18; j_call: TRBJ2-3; clone_size: few; cdr3_aa: CAGSQGATDTQYF; cdr3_nt: TGTGCCGGCTCACAGGGGGCCACAGATACGCAGTATTTT
d_call: TRBD1; v_call: TRBV11-2; j_call: TRBJ2-7; clone_size: .; cdr3_aa: CASSLVGDRVGEQYF; cdr3_nt: TGTGCCAGCAGCTTAGTCGGGGACAGGGTTGGGGAGCAGTACTTC
d_call: TRBD1; v_call: TRBV23-1; j_call: TRBJ1-4; clone_size: .; cdr3_aa: CASSQISGTGEDNGEKLFF; cdr3_nt: TGCGCCAGCAGTCAAATCTCCGGGACAGGGGAGGATAATGGTGAAAAACTGTTTTTT
d_call: TRBD2; v_call: TRBV3-1/TRBV3-2; j_call: TRBJ2-1; clone_size: .; cdr3_aa: CASSPGLARNEQFF; cdr3_nt: TGTGCCAGCAGCCCTGGACTAGCGCGGAATGAGCAGTTCTTC
d_call: TRBD1; v_call: TRBV6-2/TRBV6-3; j_call: TRBJ1-1; clone_size: once; cdr3_aa: CASSQTGGYGTEAFF; cdr3_nt: TGTGCCAGCAGTCAGACAGGGGGCTACGGCACTGAAGCTTTCTTT
d_call: .; v_call: TRBV11-2; j_call: TRBJ1-5; clone_size: .; cdr3_aa: CASSLEPYMGQPQHF; cdr3_nt: TGTGCCAGCAGCTTAGAACCGTACATGGGCCAGCCCCAGCATTTT
d_call: .; v_call: TRBV19; j_call: TRBJ2-6; clone_size: once; cdr3_aa: CASSIVAGAGANVLTF; cdr3_nt: TGTGCCAGTAGTATAGTTGCAGGGGCTGGGGCCAACGTCCTGACTTTC
d_call: .; v_call: TRBV2; j_call: TRBJ1-1; clone_size: .; cdr3_aa: CASSLFTLGLNTEAFF; cdr3_nt: TGTGCCAGCAGCCTTTTCACGTTGGGGCTGAACACTGAAGCTTTCTTT
d_call: TRBD1; v_call: TRBV29-1; j_call: TRBJ1-2; clone_size: .; cdr3_aa: CSALPQTGVHGYTF; cdr3_nt: TGCAGCGCCCTCCCCCAGACAGGGGTCCATGGCTACACCTTC
d_call: TRBD2; v_call: TRBV2; j_call: TRBJ2-1; clone_size: .; cdr3_aa: CASTKLAGGYNEQFF; cdr3_nt: TGTGCCAGCACTAAATTAGCGGGGGGGTACAATGAGCAGTTCTTC
d_call: TRBD1; v_call: TRBV24-1; j_call: TRBJ2-7; clone_size: .; cdr3_aa: CATSDAGDRVGEQYF; cdr3_nt: TGTGCCACCAGTGACGCCGGGGACAGGGTCGGCGAGCAGTACTTC
d_call: TRBD2; v_call: TRBV27; j_call: TRBJ2-5; clone_size: .; cdr3_aa: CASRGGGGAETQYF; cdr3_nt: TGTGCCAGCAGAGGCGGCGGGGGGGCGGAGACCCAGTACTTC
d_call: TRBD1; v_call: TRBV19; j_call: TRBJ2-7; clone_size: .; cdr3_aa: CASSNRDRSYEQYF; cdr3_nt: TGTGCCAGTAGTAACCGGGACAGGTCCTACGAGCAGTACTTC
d_call: TRBD1; v_call: TRBV10-3; j_call: TRBJ1-1; clone_size: .; cdr3_aa: CAISTAGGDMNTEAFF; cdr3_nt: TGTGCCATCAGTACAGCAGGGGGTGACATGAACACTGAAGCTTTCTTT
d_call: TRBD2; v_call: TRBV25-1; j_call: TRBJ2-7; clone_size: few; cdr3_aa: CASSDAGGGYYEQYF; cdr3_nt: TGTGCCAGCAGTGATGCCGGGGGGGGGTATTACGAGCAGTACTTC
d_call: .; v_call: TRBV19; j_call: TRBJ2-7; clone_size: .; cdr3_aa: CASTPGGRYEQYF; cdr3_nt: TGTGCCAGTACCCCCGGGGGGCGGTACGAGCAGTACTTC
d_call: .; v_call: TRBV5-1; j_call: TRBJ2-7; clone_size: .; cdr3_aa: CASSLNPGVSEQYF; cdr3_nt: TGCGCCAGCAGCTTGAATCCAGGGGTTAGCGAGCAGTACTTC
d_call: .; v_call: TRBV29-1; j_call: TRBJ2-7; clone_size: few; cdr3_aa: CSVAQGRDEQYF; cdr3_nt: TGCAGCGTTGCCCAGGGTCGGGACGAGCAGTACTTC
d_call: TRBD1; v_call: TRBV5-5; j_call: TRBJ2-1; clone_size: .; cdr3_aa: CASSLRGQGPENEQFF; cdr3_nt: TGTGCCAGCAGTTTGAGGGGACAGGGTCCCGAAAATGAGCAGTTCTTC
d_call: TRBD1; v_call: TRBV11-2; j_call: TRBJ1-4; clone_size: once; cdr3_aa: CASSPETGTADEKLFF; cdr3_nt: TGTGCCAGCAGCCCTGAAACTGGGACAGCGGATGAAAAACTGTTTTTT
d_call: TRBD2; v_call: TRBV4-1; j_call: TRBJ2-3; clone_size: once; cdr3_aa: CASSQAGGASTDTQYF; cdr3_nt: TGCGCCAGCAGCCAAGCGGGAGGGGCAAGCACAGATACGCAGTATTTT
d_call: TRBD1; v_call: TRBV19; j_call: TRBJ2-3; clone_size: once; cdr3_aa: CASRDRGTSSTDTQYF; cdr3_nt: TGTGCCAGCCGGGACAGGGGTACCTCTAGCACAGATACGCAGTATTTT
d_call: .; v_call: TRBV23-1; j_call: TRBJ1-5; clone_size: once; cdr3_aa: CASSQLLREQPQHF; cdr3_nt: TGCGCCAGCAGTCAATTGCTTCGAGAGCAGCCCCAGCATTTT
d_call: .; v_call: TRBV6-5; j_call: TRBJ1-1; clone_size: .; cdr3_aa: CASRELMNTEAFF; cdr3_nt: TGTGCCAGCAGGGAGCTTATGAACACTGAAGCTTTCTTT
d_call: .; v_call: TRBV19; j_call: TRBJ1-5; clone_size: .; cdr3_aa: CASKPTLGNQPQHF; cdr3_nt: TGTGCCAGTAAGCCGACACTCGGCAATCAGCCCCAGCATTTT
d_call: .; v_call: TRBV5-8; j_call: TRBJ2-7; clone_size: .; cdr3_aa: CASSSNSGEQYF; cdr3_nt: TGTGCCAGCAGCTCCAACTCAGGCGAGCAGTACTTC
d_call: .; v_call: TRBV7-3; j_call: TRBJ1-6; clone_size: .; cdr3_aa: CASSLSGPNSPLHF; cdr3_nt: TGTGCCAGCAGCTTAAGCGGGCCAAATTCACCCCTCCACTTT
d_call: TRBD1; v_call: TRBV7-2; j_call: TRBJ2-2; clone_size: .; cdr3_aa: CASSLAGGPGELFF; cdr3_nt: TGTGCCAGCAGCTTAGCAGGGGGCCCCGGGGAGCTGTTTTTT